This T cell receptor (beta chain) is from a study of shared clonotypes between healthy human individuals. Splitting the CD4+ cells yielded a CD45RA+ naive subset and a CD45RA-negative memory subset. Assay used: immunoSEQ multiplex PCR; TCRdb lists only in-frame clones, some missing. The data show about 1 million clones, with roughly 80% seen just once and about 1.4% held by the top ten. With respect to this clone: No antigen is known for it.

Study-level results: Estimated richness values were generally larger in naive subsets than in memory subsets.

This CDR3 is built from 14 residues. The V gene's germline CDR1 is SGHNT and CDR2 YYREEE (reference sequence). Germline trimming cut 6 bases from V and 4 bases from J; bases unmatched to any gene: 7. This chain connects TRBV5-4 to TRBJ1-2, with 9 bases fitting TRBD1. The receptor comes from a man aged 18 to 30 in good health. Material for sequencing was memory CD4+ T cells sorted from blood. Subset here: CD45RA-negative fraction. The CDR3 bases are TGTGCCAGCACCCCGGACAGGGGCGCCTATGGCTACACCTTC. Translation: CASTPDRGAYGYTF.